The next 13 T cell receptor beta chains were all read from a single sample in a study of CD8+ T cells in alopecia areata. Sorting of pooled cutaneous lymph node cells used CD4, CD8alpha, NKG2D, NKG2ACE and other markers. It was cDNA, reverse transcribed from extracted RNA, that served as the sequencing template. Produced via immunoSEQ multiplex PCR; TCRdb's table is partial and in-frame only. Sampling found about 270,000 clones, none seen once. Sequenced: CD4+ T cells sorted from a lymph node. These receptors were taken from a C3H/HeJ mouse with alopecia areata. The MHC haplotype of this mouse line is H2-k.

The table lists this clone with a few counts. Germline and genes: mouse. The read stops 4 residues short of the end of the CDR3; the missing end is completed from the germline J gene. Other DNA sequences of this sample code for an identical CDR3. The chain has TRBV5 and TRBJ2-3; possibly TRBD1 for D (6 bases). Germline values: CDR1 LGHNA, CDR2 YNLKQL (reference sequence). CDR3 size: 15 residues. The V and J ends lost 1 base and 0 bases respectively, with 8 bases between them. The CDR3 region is CASSQAGTSAETLYF. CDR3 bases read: TGTGCCAGCAGCCAAGCCGGGACAAGTGCAGAA.

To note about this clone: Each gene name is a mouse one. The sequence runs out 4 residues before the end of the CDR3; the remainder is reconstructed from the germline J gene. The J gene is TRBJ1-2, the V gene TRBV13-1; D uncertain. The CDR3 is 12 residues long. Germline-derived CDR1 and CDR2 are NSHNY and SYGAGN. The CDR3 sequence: CASSEVGVDYTF. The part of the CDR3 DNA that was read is TGTGCCAGCAGTGAGGTTGGGGTC.

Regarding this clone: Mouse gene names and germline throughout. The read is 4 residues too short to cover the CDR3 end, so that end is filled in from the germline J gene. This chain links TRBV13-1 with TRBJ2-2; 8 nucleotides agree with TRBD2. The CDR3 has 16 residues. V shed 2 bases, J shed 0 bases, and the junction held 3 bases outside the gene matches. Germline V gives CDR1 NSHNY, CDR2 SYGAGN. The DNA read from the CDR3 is TGTGCCAGCAGTGACGCGGGACTGGCAAACACCGGG. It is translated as CASSDAGLANTG. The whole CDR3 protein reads CASSDAGLANTGQLYF.

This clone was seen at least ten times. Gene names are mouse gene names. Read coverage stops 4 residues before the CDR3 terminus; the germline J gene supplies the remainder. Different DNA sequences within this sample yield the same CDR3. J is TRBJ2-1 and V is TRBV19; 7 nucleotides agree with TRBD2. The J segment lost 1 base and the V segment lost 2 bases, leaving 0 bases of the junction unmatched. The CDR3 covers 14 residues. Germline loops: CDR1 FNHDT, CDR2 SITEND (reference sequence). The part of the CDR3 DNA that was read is TGTGCCAGCAGTATCTGGGGGAACTATGCT. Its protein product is CASSIWGNYA. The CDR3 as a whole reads CASSIWGNYAEQFF.

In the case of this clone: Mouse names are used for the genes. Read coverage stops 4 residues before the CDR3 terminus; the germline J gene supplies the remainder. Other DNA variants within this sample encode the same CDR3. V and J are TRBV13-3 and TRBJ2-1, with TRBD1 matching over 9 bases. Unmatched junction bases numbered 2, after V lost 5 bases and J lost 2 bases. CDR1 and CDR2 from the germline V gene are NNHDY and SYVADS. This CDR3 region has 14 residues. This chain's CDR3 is CASRDRGDYAEQFF. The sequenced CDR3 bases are TGTGCCAGCAGAGACAGGGGGGACTATGCT.

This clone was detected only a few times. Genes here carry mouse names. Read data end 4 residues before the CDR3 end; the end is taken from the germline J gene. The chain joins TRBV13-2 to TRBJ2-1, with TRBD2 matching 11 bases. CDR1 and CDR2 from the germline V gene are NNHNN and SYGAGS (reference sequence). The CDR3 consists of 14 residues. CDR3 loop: CASGERDWGAEQFF. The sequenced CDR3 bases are TGTGCCAGCGGTGAGCGGGACTGGGGGGCT.

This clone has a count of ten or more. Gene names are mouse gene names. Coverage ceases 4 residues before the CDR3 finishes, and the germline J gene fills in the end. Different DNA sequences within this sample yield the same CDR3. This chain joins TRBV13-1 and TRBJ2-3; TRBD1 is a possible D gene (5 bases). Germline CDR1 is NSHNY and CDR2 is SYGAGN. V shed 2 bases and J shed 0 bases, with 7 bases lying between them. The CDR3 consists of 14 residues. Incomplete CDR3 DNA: TGTGCCAGCAGTGAGGACAATAGTGCAGAA. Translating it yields CASSEDNSAE. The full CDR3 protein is CASSEDNSAETLYF.

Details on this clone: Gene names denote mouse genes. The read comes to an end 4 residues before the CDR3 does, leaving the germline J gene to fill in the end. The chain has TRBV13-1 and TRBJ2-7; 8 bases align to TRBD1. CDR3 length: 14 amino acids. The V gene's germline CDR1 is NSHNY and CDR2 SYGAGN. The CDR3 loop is CASSDVQGADEQYF. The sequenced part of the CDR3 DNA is TGTGCCAGCAGTGATGTGCAGGGGGCTGAT.

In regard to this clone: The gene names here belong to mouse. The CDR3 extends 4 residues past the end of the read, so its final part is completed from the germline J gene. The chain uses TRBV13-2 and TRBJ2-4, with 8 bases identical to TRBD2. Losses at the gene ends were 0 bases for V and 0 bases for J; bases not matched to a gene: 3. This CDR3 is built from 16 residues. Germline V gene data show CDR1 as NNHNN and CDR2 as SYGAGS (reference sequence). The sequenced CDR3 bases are TGTGCCAGCGGTGATGCTGGGGGGACTAGTCAAAAC. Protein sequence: CASGDAGGTSQN. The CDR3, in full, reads CASGDAGGTSQNTLYF.

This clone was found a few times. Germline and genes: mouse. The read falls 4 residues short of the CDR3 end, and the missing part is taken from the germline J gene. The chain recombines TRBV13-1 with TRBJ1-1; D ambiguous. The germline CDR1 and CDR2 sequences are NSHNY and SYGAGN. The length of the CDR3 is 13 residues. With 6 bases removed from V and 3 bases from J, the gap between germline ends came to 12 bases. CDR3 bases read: TGTGCCAGCAATCCCGACAAACACACA. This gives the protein CASNPDKHT. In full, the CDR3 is CASNPDKHTEVFF.

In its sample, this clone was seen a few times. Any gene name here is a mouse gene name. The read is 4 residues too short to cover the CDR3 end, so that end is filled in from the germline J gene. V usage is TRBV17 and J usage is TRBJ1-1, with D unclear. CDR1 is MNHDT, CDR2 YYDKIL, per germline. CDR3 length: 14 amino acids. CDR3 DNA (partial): TGTGCTAGCAGTAGAGCTGGGCGAGGGACA. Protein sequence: CASSRAGRGT. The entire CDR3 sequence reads CASSRAGRGTEVFF.

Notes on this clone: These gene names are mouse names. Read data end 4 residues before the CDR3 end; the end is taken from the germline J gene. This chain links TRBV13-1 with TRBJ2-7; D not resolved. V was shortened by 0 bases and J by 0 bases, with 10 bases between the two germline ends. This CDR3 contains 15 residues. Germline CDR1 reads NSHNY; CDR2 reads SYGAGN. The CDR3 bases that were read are TGTGCCAGCAGTGATGCAGCGGTAGCCTCCTAT. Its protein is CASSDAAVASY. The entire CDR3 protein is CASSDAAVASYEQYF.

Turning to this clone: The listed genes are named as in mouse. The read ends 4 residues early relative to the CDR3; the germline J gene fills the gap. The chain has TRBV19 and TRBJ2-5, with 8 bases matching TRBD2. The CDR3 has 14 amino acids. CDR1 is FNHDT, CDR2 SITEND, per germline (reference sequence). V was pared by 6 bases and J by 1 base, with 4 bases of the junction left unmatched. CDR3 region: CASIQTGDQDTQYF. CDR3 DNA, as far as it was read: TGTGCCAGCATCCAGACTGGGGACCAAGAC.